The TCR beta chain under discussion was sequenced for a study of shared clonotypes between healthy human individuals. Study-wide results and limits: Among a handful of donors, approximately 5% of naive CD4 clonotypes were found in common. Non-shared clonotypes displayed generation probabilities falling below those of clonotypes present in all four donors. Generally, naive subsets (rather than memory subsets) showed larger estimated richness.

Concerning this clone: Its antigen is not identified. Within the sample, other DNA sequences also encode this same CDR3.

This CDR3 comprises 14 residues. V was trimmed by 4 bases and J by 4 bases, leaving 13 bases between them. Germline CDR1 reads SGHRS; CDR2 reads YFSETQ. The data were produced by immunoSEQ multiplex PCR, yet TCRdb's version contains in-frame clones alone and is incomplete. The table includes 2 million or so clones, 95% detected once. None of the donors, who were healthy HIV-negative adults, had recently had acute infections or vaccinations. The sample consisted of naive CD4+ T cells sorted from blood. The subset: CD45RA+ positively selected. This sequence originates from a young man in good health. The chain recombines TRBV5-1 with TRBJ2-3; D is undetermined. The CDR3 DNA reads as TGCGCCAGCAGCCTCGGTCTGGCCCCAGATACGCAGTATTTT. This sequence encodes CASSLGLAPDTQYF.